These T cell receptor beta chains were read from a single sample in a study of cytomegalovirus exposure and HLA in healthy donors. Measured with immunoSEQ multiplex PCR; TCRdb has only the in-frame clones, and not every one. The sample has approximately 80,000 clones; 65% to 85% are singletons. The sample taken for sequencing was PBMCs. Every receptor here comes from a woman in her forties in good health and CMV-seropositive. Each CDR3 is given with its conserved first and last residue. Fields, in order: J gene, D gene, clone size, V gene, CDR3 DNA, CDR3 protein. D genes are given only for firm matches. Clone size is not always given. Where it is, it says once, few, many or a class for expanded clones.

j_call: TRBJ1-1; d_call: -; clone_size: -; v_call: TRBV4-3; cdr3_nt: TGCGCCAGCAGCCAGGGGCCTGGAGACAGGAACACTGAAGCTTTCTTT; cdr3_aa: CASSQGPGDRNTEAFF
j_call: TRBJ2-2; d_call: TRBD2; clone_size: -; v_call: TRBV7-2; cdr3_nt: TGTGCCAGCAGCTTAGTGGGGTGGTCGGGGGGGGACACCGGGGAGCTGTTTTTT; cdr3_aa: CASSLVGWSGGDTGELFF
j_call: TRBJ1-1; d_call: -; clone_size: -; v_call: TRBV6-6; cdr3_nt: TGTGCCAGCAGTTATGGGGGCGGTGAAGCTTTCTTT; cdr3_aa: CASSYGGGEAFF
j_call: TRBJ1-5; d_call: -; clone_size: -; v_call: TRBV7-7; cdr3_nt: TGTGCTAGTTCACAGGGAGCTAGTCAGCCCCAGCATTTT; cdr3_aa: CASSQGASQPQHF
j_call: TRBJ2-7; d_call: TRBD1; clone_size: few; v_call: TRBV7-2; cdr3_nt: TGTGCCAGCAGCTCTTGGGACAGGGGTACCTACGAGCAGTACTTC; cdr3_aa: CASSSWDRGTYEQYF
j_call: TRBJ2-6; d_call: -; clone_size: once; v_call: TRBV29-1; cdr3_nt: TGCAGCGTTGGCGCAGGCTTCTCTGGGGCCAACGTCCTGACTTTC; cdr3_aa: CSVGAGFSGANVLTF
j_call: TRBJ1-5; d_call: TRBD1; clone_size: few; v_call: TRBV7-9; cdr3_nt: TGTGCCAGCAGCTTAGTTCTCGGGACAGGGACGTATCTCAATCAGCCCCAGCATTTT; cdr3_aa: CASSLVLGTGTYLNQPQHF
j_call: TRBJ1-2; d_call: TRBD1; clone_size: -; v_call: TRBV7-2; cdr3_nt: TGTGCCAGCAGCTTTCCTTCGGGACAGGGAGGCTCTAACTATGGCTACACCTTC; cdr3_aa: CASSFPSGQGGSNYGYTF
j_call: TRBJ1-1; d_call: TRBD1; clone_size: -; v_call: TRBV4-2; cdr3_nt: TGTGCCAGCAGCCAAGAGACAGGGGCCAACACTGAAGCTTTCTTT; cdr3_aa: CASSQETGANTEAFF
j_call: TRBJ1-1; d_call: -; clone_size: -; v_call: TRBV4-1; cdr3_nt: TGCGCCAGCAGCCAAGTCCAAAGGGGAATGGGCACTGAAGCTTTCTTT; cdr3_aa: CASSQVQRGMGTEAFF
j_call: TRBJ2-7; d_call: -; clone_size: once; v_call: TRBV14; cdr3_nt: TGTGCCAGCAGCCGAGACTTTGAGCAGTACTTC; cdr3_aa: CASSRDFEQYF